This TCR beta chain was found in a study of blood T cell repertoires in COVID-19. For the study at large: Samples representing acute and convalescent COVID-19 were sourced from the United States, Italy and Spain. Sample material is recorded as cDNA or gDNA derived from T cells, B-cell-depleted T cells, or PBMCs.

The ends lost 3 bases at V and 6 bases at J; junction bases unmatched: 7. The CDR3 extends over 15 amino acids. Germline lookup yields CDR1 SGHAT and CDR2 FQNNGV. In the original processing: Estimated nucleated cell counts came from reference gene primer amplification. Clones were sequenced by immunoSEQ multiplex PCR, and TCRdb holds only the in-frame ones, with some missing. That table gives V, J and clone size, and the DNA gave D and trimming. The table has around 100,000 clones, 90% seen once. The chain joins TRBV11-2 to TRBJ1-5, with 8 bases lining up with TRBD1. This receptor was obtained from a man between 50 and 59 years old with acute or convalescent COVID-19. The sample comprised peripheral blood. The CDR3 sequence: CASSFSGQGAQPQHF. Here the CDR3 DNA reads TGTGCCAGCAGCTTTTCAGGTCAGGGGGCTCAGCCCCAGCATTTT.